The 6 T cell receptor beta chains below come from one sample, sequenced in a study of spatial heterogeneity in lung cancer. TCRdb analysed the 5' RACE reads with MiXCR anew, one entry per CDR3 protein. The table records about 2,300 distinct CDR3 sequences, 15% of them present only once. Indicated time point: sample taken at primary tumor resection. Sequences were derived from normal lung tissue next to the tumor, sampled at surgery. These receptor sequences come from a male donor with early-stage non-small cell lung cancer.

This clonotype rates as medium-sized. The chain couples TRBV6-2 or TRBV6-3 to TRBJ2-3, with TRBD2 identical over 14 bases. CDR1 is MNHEY, CDR2 SVGEGT, per germline. The CDR3 spans 17 residues. J lost 6 bases, V lost 0 bases, and 5 bases had no gene match. The CDR3 region has the DNA TGTGCCAGCAGTTACTCGACTAGCGGGAGGGCTGAGGATACGCAGTATTTT. This codes for CASSYSTSGRAEDTQYF.

V is TRBV29-1 and J is TRBJ2-3; no firm D call. Per germline, CDR1 SQVTM and CDR2 ANQGSEA. The V end was cut by 4 bases, the J end by 6 bases, with 5 bases between. This CDR3 comprises 10 residues. CDR3 DNA sequence: TGCAGCGTTGTCCGGGATACGCAGTATTTT. This gives the protein CSVVRDTQYF.

In its sample, this clonotype ranks as medium-sized. In DNA form, the CDR3 reads TGTGCCTGGAGTGTACCCGGGACAGGGGCCTACGAGCAGTACTTC. This gives the protein CAWSVPGTGAYEQYF. This sequence joins TRBV30 and TRBJ2-7; 10 bases match TRBD1. Per germline, CDR1 GTSNPN and CDR2 SVGIG (reference sequence). This CDR3 is built from 15 residues. J lost 2 bases, V lost 0 bases, and 4 bases had no gene match. The whole variable domain, remainder taken from reference TRBV30 and TRBJ2-7, is SQTIHQWPATLVQPVGSPLSLECTVEGTSNPNLYWYRQAAGRGLQLLFYSVGIGQISSEVPQNLSASRPQDRQFILSSKKLLLSDSGFYLCAWSVPGTGAYEQYFGPGTRLTVT.

This clonotype counts as medium-sized. The chain joins TRBV28 to TRBJ1-1; D gene uncertain. CDR1 MDHEN and CDR2 SYDVKM come from the germline V gene. The CDR3 totals 14 residues. Deletions cut 3 bases from V and 7 bases from J, with 15 bases between. The CDR3 region is CASSFGTMGVEAFF. CDR3 DNA sequence: TGTGCCAGCAGTTTCGGTACCATGGGAGTTGAAGCTTTCTTT.

The CDR3 spells CASSQSASTEAFF. CDR3 nucleotide sequence: TGTGCCAGCAGCCAATCAGCGAGCACTGAAGCTTTCTTT. The V call is TRBV3-1, the J call TRBJ1-1; D gene ambiguous. Germline CDR1 and CDR2: LGHDT and YNNKEL (reference sequence). The CDR3 runs 13 residues. V lost 2 bases and J lost 4, with 8 bases in between.

Written as DNA, the CDR3 is TGTGCCAGCAGGGGCTACGAGCAGTACTTC. Residues: CASRGYEQYF. This rearrangement joins TRBV6-1 to TRBJ2-7; the D is unclear. Per germline, CDR1 MNHNS and CDR2 SASEGT. Trimming removed 6 bases at V and 3 bases at J, with 3 bases between. The CDR3 loop spans 10 amino acids.